Given below is one TCR beta chain in context. The CDR3 has 13 amino acids. Germline V lookup: CDR1 SNHLY, CDR2 FYNNEI. V was shortened by 3 bases and J by 10 bases, with 15 bases between the two germline ends. This entry is derived from a study of blood T cell repertoires in COVID-19. Study summary: Whether acute or convalescent, the COVID-19 samples came from the United States, Italy and Spain. T cells, B-cell-depleted T cells, or PBMCs supplied cDNA or gDNA.

Seattle patient enrollment occurred during active infection, with longitudinal follow-up thereafter. In the source study's methods: Amplification with reference gene primers provided the estimates of nucleated cell counts. Method: immunoSEQ multiplex PCR; TCRdb's copy keeps in-frame clones and lacks some. V, J and clone size derive from that table, while D and trimming were established from the DNA sequence. The data contain about 320,000 clones, 88% of them singletons. The V call is TRBV2, the J call TRBJ1-1; weak D call: TRBD1 (5 bases). The sequencing input was peripheral blood. The receptor was derived from a woman between 25 and 40 years old with COVID-19, enrolled during active disease. In nucleotides, the CDR3 is TGTGCCAGCAGTGATCTGGTAGGGGCGGTAGCTTTCTTT. This translates into CASSDLVGAVAFF.